What follows are 10 T cell receptor beta chains derived from one specimen sequenced in a study of identical twins. TCRdb re-analysed the 5' RACE reads in MiXCR, keeping a single row per CDR3 protein. The repertoire consists of around 530,000 distinct CDR3 sequences, with approximately 14% occurring once and the leading ten covering roughly 0.42%. A further study also used this sample, focusing on yellow fever vaccine responses in identical twins.

Sequencing used CD4+ T cells sorted from blood. All receptors derive from a woman in her late teens or twenties in good health.

This clonotype has only a few counts. The genes are TRBV12-3 or TRBV12-4 and TRBJ2-7; D gene uncertain. The CDR3 contains 12 residues. With 3 bases removed from V and 4 bases from J, the gap between germline ends came to 7 bases. The DNA of the CDR3 is TGTGCCAGCAGTTTCTTAGGTTACGAGCAGTACTTC. This sequence encodes CASSFLGYEQYF.

The chain employs TRBV10-3 and TRBJ2-2; 9 nucleotides line up with TRBD1. The CDR3 runs 12 residues. The germline V gene encodes CDR1 ENHRY and CDR2 SYGVKD. Unmatched junction bases numbered 2, after V lost 6 bases and J lost 9 bases. This chain's CDR3 is CAIRTGGRELFF. The CDR3 nucleotides are TGTGCCATCAGGACAGGGGGTCGGGAGCTGTTTTTT.

V is TRBV29-1 and J is TRBJ2-2; TRBD2 agrees at 9 bases. CDR1 is SQVTM, CDR2 ANQGSEA, per germline. V shed 3 bases and J 5 bases; nucleotides not matched to a gene: 10. The CDR3 consists of 16 residues. The CDR3 nucleotides read TGCAGCGTTGAGTCTAGCGGGAAGAGAGGGACCGGGGAGCTGTTTTTT. It encodes CSVESSGKRGTGELFF.

This clonotype came up many times. The V gene is TRBV12-3 or TRBV12-4, the J gene TRBJ1-6; no firm D call. The CDR3 runs 12 residues. The ends were cut back, 6 bases at V and 7 bases at J, with 7 bases in the middle. The CDR3 nucleotides are TGTGCCAGCAGCTTTGGAAATTCACCCCTCCACTTT. Residues: CASSFGNSPLHF.

The rearrangement links TRBV20-1 to TRBJ1-2; TRBD1 matches 8 bases. CDR1 is DFQATT, CDR2 SNEGSKA, per germline (reference sequence). Trimming at V came to 5 bases and at J to 6 bases, leaving 2 bases not matched to a gene. This CDR3 contains 11 residues. The CDR3 DNA reads as TGCAGTGCTCACAGGGGGAATGGCTACACCTTC. Encoded protein: CSAHRGNGYTF.

The V call is TRBV7-9, the J call TRBJ2-5; the D is unclear. CDR3 size: 13 residues. Germline V gene data show CDR1 as SEHNR and CDR2 as FQNEAQ (reference sequence). Trimming took 5 bases from V and 1 from J, leaving 8 bases between them. In DNA form, the CDR3 reads TGTGCCAGCAGCAAACAGTCCCAAGAGACCCAGTACTTC. It specifies CASSKQSQETQYF.

There are a few counts of this clonotype. The chain recombines TRBV10-3 with TRBJ1-1, with 8 nucleotides matching TRBD1. Germline V gene sequence: CDR1 ENHRY, CDR2 SYGVKD. The CDR3 is made up of 14 amino acids. Trimming took 7 bases from V and 3 from J; bases not matched to a gene: 7. The CDR3 loop is CAIKPTGGHTEAFF. The CDR3 nucleotides are TGTGCCATCAAACCTACAGGGGGGCACACTGAAGCTTTCTTT.

This sequence joins TRBV29-1 and TRBJ2-7; D is uncertain. Trimming removed 4 bases from V and 5 bases from J, with 18 bases in between. The CDR3 has 14 residues. Per the germline V gene, CDR1 is SQVTM and CDR2 is ANQGSEA. For the CDR3, the DNA is TGCAGCGTTGTTTTCGGACCGGCCGGCCACGAGCAGTACTTC. This gives the protein CSVVFGPAGHEQYF.

The chain couples TRBV6-2 or TRBV6-3 to TRBJ2-3; 13 nucleotides agree with TRBD2. There are 20 residues in the CDR3. V was clipped by 6 bases and J by 1 base; unmatched bases: 16. Germline V lookup: CDR1 MNHEY, CDR2 SVGEGT. The chain's CDR3 is CASSRIPGTSGIEGTDTQYF. CDR3 sequence (DNA): TGTGCCAGCAGCCGGATACCCGGGACTAGCGGGATAGAGGGCACAGATACGCAGTATTTT.

This clonotype was detected only a few times. This chain connects TRBV6-5 to TRBJ1-6; D ambiguous. This CDR3 region has 16 residues. Germline V CDR1 and CDR2: MNHEY, SVGAGI. Trimming left V 0 bases short and J 0 bases short, with 6 bases between. The CDR3 here is CASSYSPSSYNSPLHF. The CDR3 DNA reads TGTGCCAGCAGTTACTCCCCTAGCTCCTATAATTCACCCCTCCACTTT.